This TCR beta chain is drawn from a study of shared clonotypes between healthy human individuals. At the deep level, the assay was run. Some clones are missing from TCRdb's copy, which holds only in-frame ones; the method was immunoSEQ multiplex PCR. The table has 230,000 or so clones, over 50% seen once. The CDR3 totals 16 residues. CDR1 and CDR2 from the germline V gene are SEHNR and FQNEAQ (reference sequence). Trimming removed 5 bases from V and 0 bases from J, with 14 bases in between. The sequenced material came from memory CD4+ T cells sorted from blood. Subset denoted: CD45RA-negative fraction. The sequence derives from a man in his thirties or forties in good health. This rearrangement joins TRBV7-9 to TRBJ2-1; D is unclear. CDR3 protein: CASSLKGTPSYNEQFF. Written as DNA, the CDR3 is TGTGCCAGCAGCCTTAAAGGCACTCCCTCCTACAATGAGCAGTTCTTC. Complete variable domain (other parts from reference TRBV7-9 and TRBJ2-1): DTGVSQNPRHKITKRGQNVTFRCDPISEHNRLYWYRQTLGQGPEFLTYFQNEAQLEKSRLLSDRFSAERPKGSFSTLEIQRTEQGDSAMYLCASSLKGTPSYNEQFFGPGTRLTVL.